The rows below give T cell receptor beta chains drawn from one sample of a study of shared clonotypes between healthy human individuals. Using immunoSEQ multiplex PCR, the repertoire was profiled, and TCRdb retains in-frame clones only, with some absent. Of approximately 740,000 clones listed, approximately 79% are singletons. Input material: memory CD4+ T cells sorted from blood. Receptor source: a woman in her twenties or thirties in good health. Each CDR3 is given with its conserved first and last residue. The D gene is left open where the match is weak. Only some rows state a clone size, as once, few, many or a class for expanded clones.

v_call	d_call	clone_size	j_call	cdr3_aa	cdr3_nt
TRBV9	-	-	TRBJ2-5	CASSGFGTETQYF	TGTGCCAGCAGCGGGTTTGGTACTGAGACCCAGTACTTC
TRBV9	-	-	TRBJ1-2	CASSAGPAGGYTF	TGTGCCAGCAGCGCTGGGCCGGCGGGTGGCTACACCTTC
TRBV18	TRBD2	-	TRBJ2-7	CASSPSLAAYEQYF	TGTGCCAGCTCACCTTCTCTAGCGGCCTACGAGCAGTACTTC
TRBV5-1	TRBD2	-	TRBJ2-7	CASRSSGDSYEQYF	TGCGCCAGCCGCTCTAGCGGGGACTCCTACGAGCAGTACTTC
TRBV27	TRBD1	few	TRBJ1-2	CASSLRDRGGGYTF	TGTGCCAGCAGTTTACGGGACAGGGGAGGTGGCTACACCTTC
TRBV28	TRBD1	-	TRBJ1-4	CASSSPGTGGSSNEKLFF	TGTGCCAGCAGCAGTCCCGGGACAGGGGGCTCTTCTAATGAAAAACTGTTTTTT
TRBV2	TRBD2	-	TRBJ2-3	CASNWASGRSDTQYF	TGTGCCAGCAATTGGGCTAGCGGGAGGTCAGATACGCAGTATTTT
TRBV10-3	-	-	TRBJ2-5	CAIGGGGLETQYF	TGTGCCATCGGGGGCGGCGGGCTAGAGACCCAGTACTTC
TRBV5-4	-	-	TRBJ1-2	CASSLVPPPRTGETYGYTF	TGTGCCAGCAGCTTGGTTCCGCCGCCGCGGACGGGAGAAACCTATGGCTACACCTTC
TRBV27	-	many	TRBJ2-1	CASSQGPRPYNEQFF	TGTGCCAGCAGCCAGGGACCACGACCGTACAATGAGCAGTTCTTC
TRBV7-9	-	-	TRBJ2-1	CASSYYLAWGSYNEQFF	TGTGCCAGCAGCTACTACCTAGCCTGGGGCTCCTACAATGAGCAGTTCTTC
TRBV29-1	TRBD1	-	TRBJ2-7	CSARTGQGYTYEQYF	TGCAGCGCAAGAACGGGACAGGGATATACCTACGAGCAGTACTTC
TRBV7-9	-	-	TRBJ2-7	CASSLSGGRYEQYF	TGTGCCAGCAGCTTATCAGGAGGTCGCTACGAGCAGTACTTC
TRBV5-1	-	few	TRBJ2-6	CASSPMPGGPTGANVLTF	TGCGCCAGCTCCCCAATGCCCGGGGGTCCCACTGGGGCCAACGTCCTGACTTTC
TRBV10-3	-	-	TRBJ1-1	CAISESVRQNTEAFF	TGTGCCATCAGTGAAAGTGTAAGACAGAACACTGAAGCTTTCTTT
TRBV7-2	TRBD1	-	TRBJ1-1	CASSLWTGRDTEAFF	TGTGCCAGCAGCTTGTGGACAGGGAGGGACACTGAAGCTTTCTTT
TRBV10-3	-	-	TRBJ1-1	CAIRASTGGDTEAFF	TGTGCCATCAGGGCTTCGACAGGCGGCGACACTGAAGCTTTCTTT
TRBV6-5	TRBD2	once	TRBJ2-7	CASSLVAGGYYEQYF	TGTGCCAGCAGTCTGGTAGCGGGAGGGTACTACGAGCAGTACTTC
TRBV6-6	-	-	TRBJ1-5	CASSYEERGNQPQHF	TGTGCCAGCAGTTACGAGGAGAGGGGTAATCAGCCCCAGCATTTT
TRBV5-4	TRBD1	once	TRBJ1-1	CASSFDRGSYLNTEAFF	TGTGCCAGCAGCTTCGACAGGGGATCCTACTTGAACACTGAAGCTTTCTTT
TRBV27	TRBD2	-	TRBJ2-2	CASSLTGTSAEYGELFF	TGTGCCAGCAGTTTAACAGGGACTAGCGCCGAGTACGGGGAGCTGTTTTTT
TRBV19	-	once	TRBJ2-7	CASSIQQSYEQYF	TGTGCCAGTAGTATTCAACAATCCTACGAGCAGTACTTC
TRBV28	TRBD2	many	TRBJ2-2	CASRGTSGRLTGELFF	TGTGCCAGCAGAGGGACTAGCGGTAGACTGACCGGGGAGCTGTTTTTT
TRBV19	-	few	TRBJ2-1	CASSILATTTYNEQFF	TGTGCCAGTAGTATTTTGGCTACAACGACCTACAATGAGCAGTTCTTC
TRBV5-1	TRBD1	-	TRBJ1-1	CASSFDTGETEAFF	TGCGCCAGCAGCTTTGACACAGGGGAGACTGAAGCTTTCTTT
TRBV28	TRBD2	-	TRBJ2-1	CATYGVSGSLNEQFF	TGTGCCACCTACGGCGTCAGCGGGAGCTTGAATGAGCAGTTCTTC
TRBV14	TRBD1	few	TRBJ1-2	CASSPLRTGGGYTF	TGTGCCAGCAGCCCACTTAGGACAGGGGGCGGCTACACCTTC
TRBV2	-	-	TRBJ2-5	CASKSVFIETQYF	TGTGCCAGCAAGTCGGTCTTCATCGAGACCCAGTACTTC
TRBV21-1	-	-	TRBJ2-7	CASSSSREVFNYEQYF	TGTGCCAGCAGCTCCTCACGAGAGGTTTTTAACTACGAGCAGTACTTC
TRBV9	-	-	TRBJ2-5	CASSVGGIGETQYF	TGTGCCAGCAGCGTTGGAGGGATTGGAGAGACCCAGTACTTC
TRBV2	-	-	TRBJ2-5	CASSLRGLQETQYF	TGTGCCAGCAGTTTAAGGGGTCTTCAAGAGACCCAGTACTTC